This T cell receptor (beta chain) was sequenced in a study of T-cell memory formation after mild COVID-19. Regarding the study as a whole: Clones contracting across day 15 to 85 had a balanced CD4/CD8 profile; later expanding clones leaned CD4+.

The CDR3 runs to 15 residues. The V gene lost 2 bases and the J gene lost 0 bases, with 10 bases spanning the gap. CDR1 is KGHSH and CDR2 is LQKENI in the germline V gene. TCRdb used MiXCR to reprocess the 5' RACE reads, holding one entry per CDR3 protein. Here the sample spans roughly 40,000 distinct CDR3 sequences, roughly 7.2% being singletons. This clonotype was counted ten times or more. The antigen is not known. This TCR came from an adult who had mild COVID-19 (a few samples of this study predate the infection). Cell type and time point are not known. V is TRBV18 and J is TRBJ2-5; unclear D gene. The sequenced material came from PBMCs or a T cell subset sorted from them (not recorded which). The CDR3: CASSPDGWYQETQYF. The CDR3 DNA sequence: TGTGCCAGCTCACCAGACGGTTGGTACCAAGAGACCCAGTACTTC.